The rows below give T cell receptor beta chains drawn from one sample of a study of OX40 agonist ivuxolimab in advanced cancers. Using immunoSEQ multiplex PCR, the repertoire was profiled, and TCRdb retains in-frame clones only, with some absent. The data contain tens of thousands of clones, around 83% of them singletons. Sequencing was performed on CD4+ or CD8+ T cells sorted from blood, taken in a trial of the OX40 agonist ivuxolimab. These receptor sequences come from an adult with an advanced solid tumor such as melanoma, head and neck, liver or kidney cancer. CDR3s include the opening cysteine and the closing phenylalanine or tryptophan. A D gene is named only where the DNA matches it firmly. Not all rows give a size; the values are once, few, many and, for expanded clones, a class.

>TRBV7-9|few|NA|TRBJ1-3
TGTGCCAGTCCCAGGGCCGATTTGCCCATATATTTT
CASPRADLPIYF
>TRBV4-2|once|TRBD2|TRBJ2-5
TGTGCCAGCAGCCCCCGGCGAGGGGAGGGAGAGACCCAGTACTTC
CASSPRRGEGETQYF
>TRBV27|NA|TRBD2|TRBJ2-1
TGTGCCAGCAGTTCTTCCGGGACTAGCGGGTACAATGAGCAGTTCTTC
CASSSSGTSGYNEQFF
>TRBV19|NA|NA|TRBJ1-2
TGTGCCAGTAGTATACGAACCGGGACTTATTATGGCTACACCTTC
CASSIRTGTYYGYTF
>TRBV2|NA|NA|TRBJ2-1
TGTGCCAGCAGAGCGGACACACGTGAGCAGTTCTTC
CASRADTREQFF
>TRBV28|NA|NA|TRBJ1-1
TGTGCCAGCAGTTTGGAGAGTGCGACTGAAGCTTTCTTT
CASSLESATEAFF
>TRBV27|NA|TRBD1|TRBJ1-1
TGTGCCAGCAGTTTGGGACAGGGGTTTGGTGAAGCTTTCTTT
CASSLGQGFGEAFF
>TRBV5-1|NA|NA|TRBJ1-6
TGCGCCAGCAGCTCGACCTCTGGGACGGGGAATTCACCCCTCCACTTT
CASSSTSGTGNSPLHF
>TRBV5-1|NA|NA|TRBJ2-7
TGCGCCAGCAGTTTTGAACCAGGGGAGTTTTACGAGCAGTACTTC
CASSFEPGEFYEQYF
>TRBV5-1|NA|NA|TRBJ2-2
TGCGCCAGCAGCTTGGAACACAACACCGGGGAGCTGTTTTTT
CASSLEHNTGELFF
>TRBV5-8|NA|NA|TRBJ1-1
TGTGCCAGCAGCTTGTCGGGTTGGCAGGTCCACACTGAAGCTTTCTTT
CASSLSGWQVHTEAFF
>TRBV18|NA|TRBD1|TRBJ2-3
TGTGCCAGCTCACCTCAGGGGGATAACACAGATACGCAGTATTTT
CASSPQGDNTDTQYF
>TRBV7-8|NA|NA|TRBJ1-1
TGTGCCAGCAGCTTTGGGGCCGACAGGAACACTGAAGCTTTCTTT
CASSFGADRNTEAFF
>TRBV5-6|few|NA|TRBJ1-3
TGTGCCAGCAGGTGGTTTAGCTCTGGAAACACCATATATTTT
CASRWFSSGNTIYF
>TRBV11-3|NA|TRBD2|TRBJ2-2
TGTGCCAGCAGCTTAGGGCTAGCGGGGCCCTATGGGACCGGGGAGCTGTTTTTT
CASSLGLAGPYGTGELFF
>TRBV27|NA|TRBD1|TRBJ1-6
TGTGCCAGCAGTTTTTCGGACAGGCAGAATTCACCCCTCCACTTT
CASSFSDRQNSPLHF
>TRBV4-1|NA|TRBD1|TRBJ1-5
TGCGCCAGCAGCCAAGAAACGGACAGGAGAAATCAGCCCCAGCATTTT
CASSQETDRRNQPQHF
>TRBV13|NA|NA|TRBJ2-1
TGTGCCAGCAGCTTAGAACTAGACAATGAGCAGTTCTTC
CASSLELDNEQFF